This TCR beta chain was observed in a study of spatial heterogeneity in lung cancer. Described time point: sample taken at primary tumor resection. Study-level results: Tracking of tumor mutation counts was seen in expanded intratumoral alpha and beta TCR counts.

By its share, this clonotype is medium-sized. Its matching antigen is unknown. The length of the CDR3 is 13 residues. Trimming cost V 3 bases and J 7 bases, with 10 bases left between them. Germline V gene sequence: CDR1 ENHRY, CDR2 SYGVKD. MiXCR, applied by TCRdb to the 5' RACE reads, yields one record per CDR3 protein. Of about 7,000 distinct CDR3 sequences in the sample, about an eighth were seen once. The V and J genes are TRBV10-3 and TRBJ1-5, with unresolved D. The clonotype was recovered from a male donor with early-stage non-small cell lung cancer. The specimen was lung tumor tissue, collected at surgery. The CDR3 is CAISDPRWQPQHF. The CDR3 coding sequence is TGTGCCATCAGTGACCCAAGGTGGCAGCCCCAGCATTTT.